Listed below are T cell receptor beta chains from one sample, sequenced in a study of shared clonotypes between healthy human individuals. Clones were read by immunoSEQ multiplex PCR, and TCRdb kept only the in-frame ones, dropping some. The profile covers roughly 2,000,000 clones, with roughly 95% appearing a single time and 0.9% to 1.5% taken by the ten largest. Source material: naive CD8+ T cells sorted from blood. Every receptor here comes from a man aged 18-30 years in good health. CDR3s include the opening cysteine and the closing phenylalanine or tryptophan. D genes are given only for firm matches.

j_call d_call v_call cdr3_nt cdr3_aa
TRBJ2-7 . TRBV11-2 TGTGCCAGCAGCTTAACGGTGGAGCAGTACTTC CASSLTVEQYF
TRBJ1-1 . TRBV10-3 TGTGCCATCATTCCCGACAGTAACACTGAAGCTTTCTTT CAIIPDSNTEAFF
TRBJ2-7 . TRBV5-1 TGCGCCAGCAGCTTCTCCGACAGCTCCTACGAGCAGTACTTC CASSFSDSSYEQYF
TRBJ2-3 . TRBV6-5 TGTGCCAGCAGTTACCTGACAGCCGATACGCAGTATTTT CASSYLTADTQYF
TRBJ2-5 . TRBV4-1 TGCGCCAGCAGCCAAGATCGGGTGTTGGAGACCCAGTACTTC CASSQDRVLETQYF
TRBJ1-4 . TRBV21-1 TGTGCCAGCAGCAAACAGCAGAATGAAAAACTGTTTTTT CASSKQQNEKLFF
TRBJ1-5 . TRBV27 TGTGCCAGCAGTCCGAGCGTCGGGGGCAATCAGCCCCAGCATTTT CASSPSVGGNQPQHF
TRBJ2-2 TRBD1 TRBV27 TGTGCCAGCAGTTGGGACAGGACCGGGGAGCTGTTTTTT CASSWDRTGELFF
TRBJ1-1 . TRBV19 TGTGCCAGTAGTTTCTTGGACAGATTCACTGAAGCTTTCTTT CASSFLDRFTEAFF
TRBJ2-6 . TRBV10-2 TGCGCCAGCAGTGACCCCCTTCGAACCGGGGCCAACGTCCTGACTTTC CASSDPLRTGANVLTF
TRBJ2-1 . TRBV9 TGTGCCAGCAGCGCCCCCGGTACAGAGTCCTACAATGAGCAGTTCTTC CASSAPGTESYNEQFF